This entry lists 5 T cell receptor beta chains sequenced from one sample in a study of identical twins. MiXCR, run by TCRdb on the 5' RACE reads, gives a single entry per CDR3 protein. The table has about 720,000 distinct CDR3 sequences, 15% to 20% seen once. This sample was also put to use in a study of T cells expressing NK-cell markers.

Sequencing was carried out using PBMCs. Receptors were obtained from a woman between 18 and 30 years old in good health.

The gene calls are TRBV18 and TRBJ2-7; perhaps TRBD1 as D (5 bases). The germline V gene has CDR1 KGHSH and CDR2 LQKENI. The CDR3 covers 14 residues. V was cut by 2 bases and J by 7 bases, with 15 bases left in between. The CDR3 DNA follows: TGTGCCAGCTCACCAATTGGCAGGGTAGGGGAGCAGTACTTC. The encoded protein is CASSPIGRVGEQYF.

There are a few counts of this clonotype. The genes are TRBV7-9 and TRBJ2-5; the D gene is possibly TRBD1 (6 bases). Germline CDR1 reads SEHNR; CDR2 reads FQNEAQ (reference sequence). The CDR3 length is 17 residues. Trimming left V 2 bases short and J 4 bases short, with 20 bases between. Here the CDR3 DNA reads TGTGCCAGCAGCTTATGGGGCAGGGGAGTTAACGGAGAGACCCAGTACTTC. Amino acid sequence: CASSLWGRGVNGETQYF.

This clonotype was seen more than once but under ten times. The rearrangement uses TRBV5-6 and TRBJ1-1, with D perhaps TRBD1 (5 bases). V was shortened by 4 bases and J by 6 bases, with 13 bases between the two germline ends. CDR3 length equals 13 residues. Germline CDR1 and CDR2: SGHDT and YYEEEE. CDR3 loop: CASSAGGGAEAFF. The CDR3 DNA reads as TGTGCCAGCAGCGCTGGCGGAGGGGCTGAAGCTTTCTTT.

This chain uses TRBV10-3 with TRBJ2-5; 11 bases fit TRBD2. From germline, CDR1 is ENHRY and CDR2 SYGVKD. The CDR3 runs 16 residues. V shed 0 bases, J shed 4 bases, and the junction held 4 bases outside the gene matches. CDR3 amino acids: CAISESGLAARETQYF. The CDR3 coding sequence is TGTGCCATCAGTGAGTCGGGACTAGCGGCTCGAGAGACCCAGTACTTC.

DNA for the CDR3: TGCAGCGTTGAAATGGGCGGGATTGGGACAGATACGCAGTATTTT. Protein product: CSVEMGGIGTDTQYF. The V gene is TRBV29-1, the J gene TRBJ2-3; D possibly corresponds to TRBD2 (6 bases). Per the germline V gene, CDR1 is SQVTM and CDR2 is ANQGSEA. This CDR3 comprises 15 residues. The V end lost 2 bases, the J end lost 3 bases, and 15 bases lay between the germline ends.